This section outlines one TCR beta chain sequence together with its context. Its cognate antigen is unknown. The data are from a study of response to subunit inactivated influenza vaccine. TCRdb reanalysed the RT-PCR reads using MiXCR and keeps one entry per CDR3 protein. The table lists 630,000 or so distinct CDR3 sequences, around a sixth of them singletons. Whole-study findings and limits: The authors offered the suggestion that each seasonal influenza vaccination recruits few new T cells.

The CDR3 sequence is 12 residues long. In germline, CDR1 is SQVTM, CDR2 ANQGSEA. Trimming cost V 8 bases and J 4 bases; bases outside gene matches: 7. The TCR originated in a man between 45 and 60 years old who received an inactivated influenza vaccine. The gene calls are TRBV29-1 and TRBJ1-2; the match to TRBD1 covers 7 bases. This specimen consisted of PBMCs from blood, obtained approximately 12 days after vaccination. The CDR3 sequence is CSFGQASYGYTF. The DNA for the CDR3 is TGCAGCTTCGGACAGGCCTCCTATGGCTACACCTTC.